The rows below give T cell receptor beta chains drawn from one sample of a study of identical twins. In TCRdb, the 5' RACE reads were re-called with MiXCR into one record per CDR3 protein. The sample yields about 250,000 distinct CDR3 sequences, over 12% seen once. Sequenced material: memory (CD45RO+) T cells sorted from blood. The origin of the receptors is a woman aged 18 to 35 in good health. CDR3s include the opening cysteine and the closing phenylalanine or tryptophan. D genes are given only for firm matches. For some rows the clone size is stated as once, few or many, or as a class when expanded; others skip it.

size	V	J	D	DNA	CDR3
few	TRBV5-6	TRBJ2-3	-	TGTGCCAGCAGCAGGGATCTTATCCCCTTCACAGATACGCAGTATTTT	CASSRDLIPFTDTQYF
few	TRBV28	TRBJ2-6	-	TGTGCCAGCAGTTTAGGACTCACCAGCTCTGGGGCCAACGTCCTGACTTTC	CASSLGLTSSGANVLTF
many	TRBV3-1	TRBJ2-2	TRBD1	TGTGCCAGCAGCCAAGGGACAGGTCACACCGGGGAGCTGTTTTTT	CASSQGTGHTGELFF
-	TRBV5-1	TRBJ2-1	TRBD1	TGCGCCAGCAGTCGGGGACAGGGGTTCGGCTACAATGAGCAGTTCTTC	CASSRGQGFGYNEQFF
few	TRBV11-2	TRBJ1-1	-	TGTGCCAGCAGCATTGAGCTTATGAACACTGAAGCTTTCTTT	CASSIELMNTEAFF
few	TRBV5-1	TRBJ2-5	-	TGCGCCAGCGGAAGAGGCCCGACACCGACCCAAGAGACCCAGTACTTC	CASGRGPTPTQETQYF
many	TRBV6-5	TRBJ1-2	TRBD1	TGTGCCAGCAGTTTATCAGGGACAGTGACCAGTGGGGGCTACACCTTC	CASSLSGTVTSGGYTF
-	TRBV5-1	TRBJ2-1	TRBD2	TGCGCCAGCAGCTTTCTAGCGGGTGCTCGTCCTGAGCAGTTCTTC	CASSFLAGARPEQFF
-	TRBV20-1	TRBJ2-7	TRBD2	TGCAGTGCTAGGACTAGCGGGAGGCCGCCCTACGAGCAGTACTTC	CSARTSGRPPYEQYF
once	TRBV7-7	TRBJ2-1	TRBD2	TGTGCCAGCAGCTTATCGAGCGGGAGGGCCTTTAATGAGCAGTTCTTC	CASSLSSGRAFNEQFF
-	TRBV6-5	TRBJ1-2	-	TGTGCCAGCAGTTACTACCCCAGGACCTCTAACTATGGCTACACCTTC	CASSYYPRTSNYGYTF
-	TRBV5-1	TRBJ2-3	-	TGCGCCAGCACTTGGGAGAGAAGAACAGATACGCAGTATTTT	CASTWERRTDTQYF
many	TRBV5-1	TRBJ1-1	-	TGCGCCAGCAGCCCCCGCGGCAGGGATTTAACTGAAGCTTTCTTT	CASSPRGRDLTEAFF
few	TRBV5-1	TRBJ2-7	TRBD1	TGCGCCACCGCCGTCGGGACAGACGCTTTCTACGAGCAGTACTTC	CATAVGTDAFYEQYF
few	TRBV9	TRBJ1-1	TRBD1	TGTGCCAGCAGCAGCCAAAGGACAGGGGGAACTGAAGCTTTCTTT	CASSSQRTGGTEAFF
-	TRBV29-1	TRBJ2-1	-	TGCAGCGTTGCCCCCGTAAGGTCCTACAATGAGCAGTTCTTC	CSVAPVRSYNEQFF
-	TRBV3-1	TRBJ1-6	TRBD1	TGTGCCAGCAGTCAACAGGGGAGGAATTCACCCCTCCACTTT	CASSQQGRNSPLHF
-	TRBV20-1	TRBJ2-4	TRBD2	TGCAGTGCTAGAACATGGACGGGGGGGGAAAACATTCAGTACTTC	CSARTWTGGENIQYF
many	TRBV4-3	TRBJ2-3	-	TGCGCCAGCAGCCAAGACGACGGGGCCAATACGCAGTATTTT	CASSQDDGANTQYF
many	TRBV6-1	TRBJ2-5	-	TGTGCCAGCAGTGGTACAGGGCGGGAGACCCAGTACTTC	CASSGTGRETQYF
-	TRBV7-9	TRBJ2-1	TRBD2	TGTGCCAGCAGCTGGATAGCGGGGGGGCTCAGCGAGCAGTTCTTC	CASSWIAGGLSEQFF
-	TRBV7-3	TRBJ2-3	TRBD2	TGTGCCAGCGGGGTAGCGGGGGGTCCCACAGATACGCAGTATTTT	CASGVAGGPTDTQYF
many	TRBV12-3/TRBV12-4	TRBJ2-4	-	TGTGCCAGCAGTTTGGAACAGGGACCTAAAAACATTCAGTACTTC	CASSLEQGPKNIQYF
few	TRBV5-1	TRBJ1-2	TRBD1	TGCGCCAGCAGCTTGGGTGACGCGACAGGGGATCGCGGCTACACCTTC	CASSLGDATGDRGYTF
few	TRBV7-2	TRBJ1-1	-	TGTGCCAGCAGCCCGCAGCGGGGGAACACTGAAGCTTTCTTT	CASSPQRGNTEAFF
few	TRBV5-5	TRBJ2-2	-	TGTGCCAGCAGCTTGAAGCCCTTCTCGACCGGGGAGCTGTTTTTT	CASSLKPFSTGELFF
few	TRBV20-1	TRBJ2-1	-	TGCAGTGCTAGAGATCCAAGGGGGGCGTCCAATGAGCAGTTCTTC	CSARDPRGASNEQFF
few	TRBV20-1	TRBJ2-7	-	TGCAGTGCTAGAAAAGGGGGGGACAGTTCCTACGAGCAGTACTTC	CSARKGGDSSYEQYF
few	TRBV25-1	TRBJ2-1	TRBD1	TGTGCCAGCAGTGAGACAGGGTATGAGCAGTTCTTC	CASSETGYEQFF
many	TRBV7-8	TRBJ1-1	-	TGTGCCAGCAGCTTAGACCTTACAGGGAAGGGAGGCCGGGCGAACACTGAAGCTTTCTTT	CASSLDLTGKGGRANTEAFF
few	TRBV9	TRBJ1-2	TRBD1	TGTGCCAGCAGCCCCACGACAGGGGTAAGCTATGGCTACACCTTC	CASSPTTGVSYGYTF
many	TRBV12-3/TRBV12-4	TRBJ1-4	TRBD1	TGTGCCAGCAGTTCCAGGGGGAAACTGTTTTTT	CASSSRGKLFF
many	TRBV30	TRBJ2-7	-	TGTGCCTGGAGTGTACCAGTGGAACCCTACGAGCAGTACTTC	CAWSVPVEPYEQYF
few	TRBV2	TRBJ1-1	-	TGTGCCAGCAGTGAACTATACAACACTGAAGCTTTCTTT	CASSELYNTEAFF
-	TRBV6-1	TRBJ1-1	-	TGTGCCAGCAGGACAGCTCCTAACACTGAAGCTTTCTTT	CASRTAPNTEAFF
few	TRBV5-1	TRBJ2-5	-	TGCGCCAGCAGCCTACAGGGTCACCAAGAGACCCAGTACTTC	CASSLQGHQETQYF
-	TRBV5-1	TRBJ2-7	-	TGCGCCAGCAGCTTGGTGGACTCCACCTACGAGCAGTACTTC	CASSLVDSTYEQYF